The 8 T cell receptor beta chains below were found in one sample sequenced in a study of T cells after yellow fever vaccination. TCRdb redid the calling of the 5' RACE reads with MiXCR, one entry per CDR3 protein. The sample contains some 100,000 distinct CDR3 sequences, 5.5% to 8% of which appear only once. The sample was CD4+ T cells sorted from PBMCs, taken more than 35 days after the first yellow fever vaccination. Receptors originate from a man aged 18 to 35 who received the YFV17D yellow fever vaccine.

The table lists this clonotype with a few counts. J is TRBJ2-1 and V is TRBV2; TRBD2 aligns across 12 bases. CDR1 SNHLY and CDR2 FYNNEI come from the germline V gene. The CDR3 covers 14 residues. Trimming removed 10 bases from V and 12 bases from J; junction bases left unmatched: 13. In DNA form, the CDR3 reads TGTGCCATCGTACTAGCGGGGGGAGCCGTCCCGCAGTTCTTC. The encoded protein is CAIVLAGGAVPQFF.

This clonotype was seen repeatedly, ten times or more. The V and J genes are TRBV9 and TRBJ2-3; D remains ambiguous. CDR1 SGDLS and CDR2 YYNGEE come from the germline V gene. The CDR3 is 14 amino acids. Trimming pared 4 bases from V and 6 bases from J, leaving 15 bases between. Here the CDR3 reads CASSPSPRRDTQYF. CDR3 DNA: TGTGCCAGCAGCCCAAGCCCCCGGCGGGATACGCAGTATTTT.

The sample holds many counts of this clonotype. V is TRBV7-9 and J is TRBJ2-5; no firm D call. Per the germline V gene, CDR1 is SEHNR and CDR2 is FQNEAQ (reference sequence). The CDR3 length is 14 residues. The ends were cut back, 8 bases at V and 1 base at J, with 14 bases in the middle. The CDR3 DNA is TGTGCCAGCTTGCCGGAGTGGGGCCAAGAGACCCAGTACTTC. It is translated as CASLPEWGQETQYF.

This clonotype occurred a few times. V is TRBV24-1 and J is TRBJ2-3; D gene ambiguous. CDR1 and CDR2 from the germline V gene are KGHDR and SFDVKD. The V end lost 4 bases, the J end lost 8 bases, and 9 bases lay between the germline ends. This CDR3 has 12 residues. CDR3 in amino acids: CATSEDWGTQYF. The CDR3 DNA sequence: TGTGCCACCAGTGAAGATTGGGGTACGCAGTATTTT.

The table lists this clonotype with a few counts. V usage is TRBV7-8 and J usage is TRBJ2-3, with 8 bases matching TRBD2. The CDR3 is 17 residues long. Germline trimming cut 5 bases from V and 7 bases from J; bases unmatched to any gene: 17. The V gene's germline CDR1 is SGHVS and CDR2 FQNEAQ. DNA of the CDR3: TGTGCCAGCAGCCGCACTCGGGGGGGGCTTGCGGGGAATACGCAGTATTTT. It is translated as CASSRTRGGLAGNTQYF. The complete variable domain, with remaining parts taken from reference TRBV7-8 and TRBJ2-3, reads GAGVSQSPRYKVAKRGQDVALRCDPISGHVSLFWYQQALGQGPEFLTYFQNEAQLDKSGLPSDRFFAERPEGSVSTLKIQRTQQEDSAVYLCASSRTRGGLAGNTQYFGPGTRLTVL.

This chain joins TRBV12-3 or TRBV12-4 and TRBJ2-3; 12 bases are a match to TRBD2. There are 15 residues in the CDR3. The trim removed 3 bases at V and 4 bases at J, leaving 2 bases unmatched. CDR3 sequence reads: CASSLLAGGPDTQYF. DNA for the CDR3: TGTGCCAGCAGTTTGCTAGCGGGGGGGCCAGATACGCAGTATTTT.

In its sample, this clonotype was seen many times. V is TRBV5-5 and J is TRBJ2-2, with D perhaps TRBD1 (6 bases). CDR1 SGHKS and CDR2 YYEKEE come from the germline V gene (reference sequence). This CDR3 is 15 amino acids long. Trimming left V 3 bases short and J 3 bases short, with 12 bases between. CDR3 sequence: CASSSEWGHTGELFF. CDR3 in DNA: TGTGCCAGCAGCTCGGAATGGGGGCACACCGGGGAGCTGTTTTTT.

Ten or more counts support this clonotype. This chain's CDR3 is CASSQADTAVQYV. CDR3 nucleotide sequence: TGTGCCAGCAGCCAGGCGGACACGGCCGTGCAGTACGTC. The rearrangement joins TRBV5-6 to TRBJ2-7, with a possible D match to TRBD1 (5 bases). Per the germline V gene, CDR1 is SGHDT and CDR2 is YYEEEE. There are 13 residues in the CDR3. Trimming removed 4 bases at V and 9 bases at J, with 17 bases between.